Sequencing of this TCR beta chain was carried out in a study of T-cell reconstitution after alpha-beta-depleted transplantation in children. Study results and caveats: By about two months after transplant, alpha-beta T cells reportedly arose from several hundred graft clones that had expanded. From surviving recipient T cells and thymic progenitors came the high day-60 TCRbeta diversity observed in some patients. The authors attributed T-cell counts and diversity one year after transplant mostly to newly produced T cells.

The CDR3 runs to 13 residues. V gave up 1 base and J gave up 3 bases, with 6 bases separating them. This clonotype has a count of ten or more. Its antigen is undetermined. For TCRbeta, the library was prepared with unique molecular identifiers. TCRdb re-called the PCR reads with MiXCR, one entry per CDR3 protein. The sample lists 280,000 or so distinct CDR3 sequences; 11% were seen once. The rearrangement joins TRBV12-3 or TRBV12-4 to TRBJ1-1; D not certain. This specimen was peripheral blood, taken 180 days after TCRalphabeta/CD19-depleted stem cell transplant. The receptor was derived from a male patient under 10 years old who had a stem cell transplant for chronic granulomatous disease, so the T cells may come from the graft donor. Here the CDR3 reads CASSLEEDTEAFF. In nucleotides, the CDR3 is TGTGCCAGCAGTTTAGAGGAGGACACTGAAGCTTTCTTT.